One and the same sample provided the 15 T cell receptor beta chains below, sequenced in a study of blood T cell repertoires in COVID-19. The repertoire was sequenced with immunoSEQ multiplex PCR; TCRdb's copy has only in-frame clones and lacks some. This table holds 210,000 or so clones, about nine tenths found once. Input material: peripheral blood. These receptors were obtained from a woman aged 55-70 years with acute or convalescent COVID-19.

V and J are TRBV11-2 and TRBJ2-7; 8 bases line up with TRBD1. The CDR3 runs to 13 residues. Trimming took 6 bases from V and 5 from J; bases not matched to a gene: 6. In germline, CDR1 is SGHAT, CDR2 FQNNGV. The CDR3 loop is CASSADRGNEQYF. CDR3 DNA: TGTGCCAGCAGTGCAGACAGGGGAAACGAGCAGTACTTC. Based on the CDR3 plus reference TRBV11-2 and TRBJ2-7, the full variable domain is EAGVAQSPRYKIIEKRQSVAFWCNPISGHATLYWYQQILGQGPKLLIQFQNNGVVDDSQLPKDRFSAERLKGVDSTLKIQPAKLEDSAVYLCASSADRGNEQYFGPGTRLTVT.

The CDR3 DNA reads TGTGCCAGCAGGGAGGGGACAGGGGGAGCTTTCTTT. Translating gives CASREGTGGAFF. The chain employs TRBV28 and TRBJ1-1, with 11 bases aligning to TRBD1. The CDR3 is 12 amino acids. Per germline, CDR1 MDHEN and CDR2 SYDVKM. V gave up 6 bases and J gave up 10 bases; unmatched junction bases: 4.

In regard to this clone: Other nucleotide sequences in the sample specify the same CDR3. The V and J genes are TRBV12-3 or TRBV12-4 and TRBJ1-1; no clear D. This CDR3 spans 13 amino acids. Trimming removed 2 bases from V and 3 bases from J, with 7 bases in between. The CDR3 DNA sequence: TGTGCCAGCAGTTTATACAGAGACACTGAAGCTTTCTTT. This translates into CASSLYRDTEAFF.

This clone was seen only a few times. This chain uses TRBV27 with TRBJ1-1; tentatively, D is TRBD1 (5 bases). The germline V gene encodes CDR1 MNHEY and CDR2 SMNVEV (reference sequence). Trimming removed 4 bases from V and 3 bases from J, with 12 bases in between. The CDR3 length is 14 residues. The CDR3 sequence: CASSSPGGYTEAFF. CDR3 bases: TGTGCCAGCAGTTCCCCCGGGGGGTACACTGAAGCTTTCTTT.

This chain links TRBV9 with TRBJ1-6, with no clear D. Germline CDR1 and CDR2: SGDLS and YYNGEE. V was trimmed by 0 bases and J by 6 bases, leaving 4 bases between them. This CDR3 has 13 amino acids. In DNA form, the CDR3 reads TGTGCCAGCAGCGTAGCATCTAATTCACCCCTCCACTTT. The encoded protein is CASSVASNSPLHF.

This chain links TRBV11-2 with TRBJ2-2; D not resolved. CDR1 is SGHAT and CDR2 is FQNNGV in the germline V gene. Trimming pared 3 bases from V and 0 bases from J, leaving 11 bases between. The CDR3 runs to 16 residues. CDR3 in amino acids: CASSFFVRPNTGELFF. Here the CDR3 DNA reads TGTGCCAGCAGCTTTTTTGTGCGTCCGAACACCGGGGAGCTGTTTTTT.

The chain uses TRBV15 and TRBJ1-1; TRBD1 is a possible D gene (5 bases). Germline CDR1 reads LNHNV; CDR2 reads YYDKDF (reference sequence). The ends were cut back, 1 base at V and 8 bases at J, with 8 bases in the middle. The length of the CDR3 is 12 residues. The CDR3 here is CATSRGAGEAFF. CDR3 nucleotides: TGTGCCACCAGCAGAGGGGCAGGGGAAGCTTTCTTT.

This chain uses TRBV7-2 with TRBJ2-1; TRBD2 agrees at 12 bases. Germline V gives CDR1 SGHTA, CDR2 FQGNSA. V lost 3 bases, J lost 3 bases, and 6 bases stayed unmatched. The CDR3 covers 17 residues. The CDR3 sequence is CASSLAGTSGFYNEQFF. The CDR3 coding sequence is TGTGCCAGCAGCTTGGCCGGGACTAGCGGGTTCTACAATGAGCAGTTCTTC. The whole variable domain, filled in from reference TRBV7-2 and TRBJ2-1, reads GAGVSQSPSNKVTEKGKDVELRCDPISGHTALYWYRQSLGQGLEFLIYFQGNSAPDKSGLPSDRFSAERTGGSVSTLTIQRTQQEDSAVYLCASSLAGTSGFYNEQFFGPGTRLTVL.

The V and J genes are TRBV7-2 and TRBJ1-3; TRBD1 might be the D (6 bases). The germline V and J ends were trimmed by 1 base and 3 bases, with 13 bases remaining between them. The CDR3 is 16 amino acids. The germline V gene has CDR1 SGHTA and CDR2 FQGNSA. The CDR3 here is CASSLGQVMSGNTIYF. The CDR3 region has the DNA TGTGCCAGCAGCTTAGGACAGGTGATGAGTGGAAACACCATATATTTT.

The chain joins TRBV6-5 to TRBJ1-5; D gene unclear. Trimming removed 5 bases at V and 7 bases at J, with 12 bases between. CDR1 is MNHEY and CDR2 is SVGAGI in the germline V gene. This CDR3 spans 13 amino acids. As DNA, the CDR3 is TGTGCCAGCAGTCGGACGGCTAGCCAGCCCCAGCATTTT. Amino acid sequence: CASSRTASQPQHF.

This clone occurred once. This chain joins TRBV18 and TRBJ2-1; TRBD1 might be the D (6 bases). This CDR3 has 15 residues. Trimming stripped 2 bases from V and 4 bases from J, with 12 bases between. Germline V gene lookup returns CDR1 KGHSH and CDR2 LQKENI. The CDR3 nucleotides are TGTGCCAGCTCACCAAGGGGGAATGATTACAATGAGCAGTTCTTC. This gives the protein CASSPRGNDYNEQFF.

The chain combines TRBV9 with TRBJ2-5, with 15 bases identical to TRBD2. Germline V CDR1 and CDR2: SGDLS, YYNGEE. Trimming cost V 3 bases and J 5 bases; bases outside gene matches: 5. This CDR3 is 16 amino acids long. The CDR3 DNA sequence: TGTGCCAGCAGCGCCGGACTAGCGGGGGGGCGGGAGACCCAGTACTTC. Its translation is CASSAGLAGGRETQYF.

This chain connects TRBV15 to TRBJ1-2; possibly TRBD1 for D (6 bases). V was cut by 6 bases and J by 0 bases, with 14 bases left in between. The germline V gene encodes CDR1 LNHNV and CDR2 YYDKDF (reference sequence). The CDR3 spans 15 residues. The CDR3 DNA reads as TGTGCCACCAGGGGTGGTACAGGGACTAACTATGGCTACACCTTC. It specifies CATRGGTGTNYGYTF.

V is TRBV28 and J is TRBJ1-2; D remains unclear. The CDR3 length is 13 residues. Germline V CDR1 and CDR2: MDHEN, SYDVKM. Trimming shortened V by 4 bases and J by 4 bases, and 10 bases separated the two germline ends. CDR3 sequence (DNA): TGTGCCAGCAGTTCTAGGGAGGGCTATGGCTACACCTTC. Translated, it gives CASSSREGYGYTF.

The V gene is TRBV24-1, the J gene TRBJ1-6, with TRBD1 matching over 10 bases. The CDR3 contains 16 residues. The germline V gene encodes CDR1 KGHDR and CDR2 SFDVKD. V gave up 4 bases and J gave up 7 bases; unmatched junction bases: 6. CDR3 in amino acids: CATSEGGTGDNSPLHF. The CDR3, as DNA: TGTGCCACCAGTGAGGGAGGGACAGGGGACAATTCACCCCTCCACTTT.